This TCR beta chain was recovered during a study of graft-versus-host responses after intestinal transplantation. As regards this clone: Its antigen is currently unknown.

Sequencing used immunoSEQ multiplex PCR; TCRdb keeps in-frame clones, though not all of them. The profile shows some 95,000 clones, 90% to 95% of them singletons. Germline V lookup: CDR1 SEHNR, CDR2 FQNEAQ (reference sequence). Trimming stripped 6 bases from V and 7 bases from J, with 9 bases between. CDR3 length: 11 residues. The chain carries TRBV7-9 and TRBJ1-1, with D uncertain. Material: unstimulated CD8+ T cells sorted from spleen or lymph node cells, obtained before intestinal transplant. The TCR was taken from a human donor who received an intestinal transplant. The CDR3 loop is CASRAGFEAFF. The CDR3 DNA follows: TGTGCCAGCAGGGCCGGGTTTGAAGCTTTCTTT.